This entry lists 24 T cell receptor beta chains sequenced from one sample in a study of T-cell memory formation after mild COVID-19. TCRdb passed the 5' RACE reads through MiXCR, listing each CDR3 protein once. Of some 120,000 distinct CDR3 sequences listed, 17% are singletons. The material sequenced was PBMCs or a T cell subset sorted from them (not recorded which). The receptors stem from a man aged 18 to 29 who had mild COVID-19 (a few samples of this study predate the infection). Cell type and time point are not known.

A few counts support this clonotype. The CDR3 DNA reads TGTGCCAGCAGTTTAATGCAGGGTAGCAATGAGCAGTTCTTC. It encodes CASSLMQGSNEQFF. The V and J genes are TRBV12-3 or TRBV12-4 and TRBJ2-1, with D possibly TRBD1 on 5 matching bases. V lost 2 bases and J 6 bases, leaving 11 bases between the germline ends. CDR3 length: 14 amino acids.

This clonotype appeared a few times. The rearrangement uses TRBV3-1 and TRBJ1-3; D gene ambiguous. Trimming cost V 1 base and J 0 bases, with 7 bases left between them. Germline V CDR1 and CDR2: LGHDT, YNNKEL (reference sequence). The length of the CDR3 is 15 residues. In nucleotides, the CDR3 is TGTGCCAGCAGCCAAGGGACCCGCTCTGGAAACACCATATATTTT. This translates into CASSQGTRSGNTIYF.

This chain joins TRBV7-8 and TRBJ2-7, with 8 positions matching TRBD2. Losses at the gene ends were 2 bases for V and 3 bases for J; bases not matched to a gene: 6. The length of the CDR3 is 15 residues. Germline V CDR1 and CDR2: SGHVS, FQNEAQ. CDR3 sequence (DNA): TGTGCCAGCAGCTTAACCTCGGGACTAGGCTACGAGCAGTACTTC. This encodes CASSLTSGLGYEQYF.

This clonotype was seen repeatedly, ten times or more. The CDR3 spells CASSSVRGAYNEQFF. The CDR3 DNA reads TGTGCCAGCAGCTCCGTACGCGGGGCCTACAATGAGCAGTTCTTC. The chain links TRBV11-2 to TRBJ2-1; weak D call: TRBD2 (6 bases). This CDR3 comprises 15 residues. Trimming took 4 bases from V and 2 from J, leaving 12 bases between them. Germline assignment: CDR1 SGHAT and CDR2 FQNNGV. The full variable domain, its missing parts supplied by reference TRBV11-2 and TRBJ2-1, is EAGVAQSPRYKIIEKRQSVAFWCNPISGHATLYWYQQILGQGPKLLIQFQNNGVVDDSQLPKDRFSAERLKGVDSTLKIQPAKLEDSAVYLCASSSVRGAYNEQFFGPGTRLTVL.

This clonotype was seen only a few times. V gene TRBV7-9 combines with J gene TRBJ2-4, with no clear D. Germline assignment: CDR1 SEHNR and CDR2 FQNEAQ (reference sequence). The CDR3 runs to 11 residues. The V end lost 1 base, the J end lost 7 bases, and 2 bases lay between the germline ends. The CDR3 spells CASSLENIQYF. The CDR3, as DNA: TGTGCCAGCAGCTTAGAGAACATTCAGTACTTC.

This clonotype was observed a single time. The chain employs TRBV5-1 and TRBJ1-3, with D uncertain. This CDR3 comprises 16 residues. CDR1 SGHRS and CDR2 YFSETQ come from the germline V gene. V lost 3 bases, J lost 4 bases, and 17 bases lay in between. The CDR3 is CASSSDRAANGNTIYF. The CDR3 bases are TGCGCCAGCAGCTCAGACCGGGCGGCCAACGGAAACACCATATATTTT.

The chain uses TRBV7-3 and TRBJ2-2, with D perhaps being TRBD1 or TRBD2 (6 bases each). The CDR3 contains 15 residues. V gave up 2 bases and J gave up 3 bases, with 10 bases separating them. The V gene's germline CDR1 is SGHTA and CDR2 FQGTGA. CDR3 in DNA: TGTGCCAGCAGCTTAGGGGGGCGGGACACCGGGGAGCTGTTTTTT. It translates to CASSLGGRDTGELFF.

This clonotype was seen ten or more times. The chain joins TRBV15 to TRBJ2-7, with TRBD2 matching over 7 bases. This CDR3 region has 13 residues. Looked up from germline, CDR1 is LNHNV and CDR2 is YYDKDF (reference sequence). Unmatched junction bases numbered 5, after V lost 5 bases and J lost 4 bases. CDR3 sequence (DNA): TGTGCCACCAGCCTTCACGGGAGGTACGAGCAGTACGTC. Translation: CATSLHGRYEQYV.

This chain connects TRBV6-5 to TRBJ2-5; TRBD1 aligns across 7 bases. The CDR3 covers 13 residues. The ends lost 6 bases at V and 9 bases at J; junction bases unmatched: 10. CDR1 and CDR2 (germline): MNHEY, SVGAGI. CDR3 protein: CASSNSDRRAQYF. The CDR3 DNA sequence: TGTGCCAGCAGCAATTCGGACAGGCGGGCCCAGTACTTC.

The V gene is TRBV24-1, the J gene TRBJ2-3; 10 nucleotides align to TRBD2. The germline CDR1 and CDR2 sequences are KGHDR and SFDVKD. The CDR3 has 15 amino acids. Germline trimming cut 7 bases from V and 3 bases from J; bases unmatched to any gene: 6. The CDR3 loop is CATRGAGGPTDTQYF. CDR3 DNA sequence: TGTGCCACCAGGGGAGCGGGGGGGCCAACAGATACGCAGTATTTT.

The chain employs TRBV7-2 and TRBJ2-1, with 10 bases matching TRBD2. CDR1 is SGHTA, CDR2 FQGNSA, per germline. V trimming: 1 base; J trimming: 15 bases; junction bases outside the gene matches: 9. This CDR3 has 14 residues. Written as DNA, the CDR3 is TGTGCCAGCAGCTTAGGGTTCAGCGGGGGGGCCGTGTTCTTC. Protein sequence: CASSLGFSGGAVFF.

The V call is TRBV12-3 or TRBV12-4, the J call TRBJ2-2; D assignment may be TRBD1 or TRBD2 (5 bases each). The CDR3 totals 14 residues. V dropped 2 bases and J dropped 4 bases, with 8 bases sitting between them. CDR3 amino acids: CASSLRGVTGELFF. As DNA, the CDR3 is TGTGCCAGCAGTTTAAGGGGAGTCACCGGGGAGCTGTTTTTT.

The chain employs TRBV4-3 and TRBJ1-5; possibly TRBD1 for D (5 bases). Per germline, CDR1 LGHNA and CDR2 YSLEER. CDR3 length: 13 amino acids. V was shortened by 4 bases and J by 7 bases, with 11 bases between the two germline ends. DNA for the CDR3: TGCGCCAGCAGCCCAGGGCAACGGCAGCCCCAGCATTTT. It specifies CASSPGQRQPQHF.

In this sample, this clonotype turned up a few times. The chain has TRBV29-1 and TRBJ2-3; 11 bases agree with TRBD1. The germline CDR1 and CDR2 sequences are SQVTM and ANQGSEA. The trim removed 3 bases at V and 4 bases at J, leaving 0 bases unmatched. The CDR3 has 13 amino acids. In DNA form, the CDR3 reads TGCAGCGTTGAGGGACAGGGGGCAGATACGCAGTATTTT. Amino acids: CSVEGQGADTQYF.

J is TRBJ1-1 and V is TRBV5-4; tentatively, D is TRBD1 (6 bases). Trimming removed 5 bases from V and 4 bases from J, with 18 bases in between. The germline gives CDR1 SGHNT, CDR2 YYREEE (reference sequence). This CDR3 spans 15 amino acids. DNA for the CDR3: TGTGCCAGCAGGTCCGGGGGGCGAAGAAGCACTGAAGCTTTCTTT. Translation: CASRSGGRRSTEAFF.

J is TRBJ2-2 and V is TRBV10-3; the D is unclear. Trimming removed 7 bases from V and 4 bases from J, with 10 bases in between. This CDR3 region has 13 residues. CDR1 is ENHRY and CDR2 is SYGVKD in the germline V gene. Written as DNA, the CDR3 is TGTGCCATCATGAGCGTAGGCACCGGGGAGCTGTTTTTT. Translating it yields CAIMSVGTGELFF.

The V gene is TRBV6-4, the J gene TRBJ2-3, with D perhaps assigned TRBD1 or TRBD2 (5 bases each). The CDR3 contains 14 residues. Germline-derived CDR1 and CDR2 are MRHNA and SNTAGT. V was pared by 0 bases and J by 2 bases, with 6 bases between. The CDR3 region is CASSDSGDTDTQYF. The CDR3 nucleotides are TGTGCCAGCAGTGACTCGGGGGACACAGATACGCAGTATTTT.

This clonotype has just a few counts. V usage is TRBV5-6 and J usage is TRBJ1-5, with unresolved D. The germline V and J ends were trimmed by 5 bases and 1 base, with 13 bases remaining between them. CDR1 and CDR2 from the germline V gene are SGHDT and YYEEEE. The CDR3 runs 15 residues. The CDR3 bases are TGTGCCAGCAGTAAGACCTCTGGAAGCAATCAGCCCCAGCATTTT. It is translated as CASSKTSGSNQPQHF.

This clonotype occurred many times. The chain is built from TRBV12-3 or TRBV12-4 and TRBJ2-3; D gene uncertain. The CDR3 runs to 16 residues. Trimming took 8 bases from V and 0 from J, leaving 18 bases between them. CDR3 sequence reads: CASSPSEFGSTDTQYF. The CDR3 nucleotides are TGTGCCAGCTCTCCCAGTGAGTTTGGGAGCACAGATACGCAGTATTTT.

The chain carries TRBV20-1 and TRBJ2-3; the D gene is possibly TRBD1 (6 bases). This CDR3 is built from 15 residues. V lost 6 bases and J lost 5, with 21 bases in between. Germline lookup yields CDR1 DFQATT and CDR2 SNEGSKA (reference sequence). The CDR3 nucleotides are TGCAGTGCGACTCCCGGGACACTCAAAAGAGATACGCAGTATTTT. Its protein product is CSATPGTLKRDTQYF.

This rearrangement joins TRBV9 to TRBJ1-6; D unresolved. Trimming cost V 0 bases and J 8 bases, with 12 bases left between them. This CDR3 is 15 amino acids long. Germline CDR1 is SGDLS and CDR2 is YYNGEE. The CDR3 protein is CASSVDPAVDSPLHF. The CDR3, as DNA: TGTGCCAGCAGCGTAGACCCCGCGGTTGATTCACCCCTCCACTTT. Full variable domain (rest looked up from reference TRBV9 and TRBJ1-6): DSGVTQTPKHLITATGQRVTLRCSPRSGDLSVYWYQQSLDQGLQFLIQYYNGEERAKGNILERFSAQQFPDLHSELNLSSLELGDSALYFCASSVDPAVDSPLHFGNGTRLTVT.

This chain links TRBV12-3 or TRBV12-4 with TRBJ2-2; maybe TRBD2 (5 bases). V was shortened by 4 bases and J by 1 base, with 10 bases between the two germline ends. This CDR3 comprises 15 residues. CDR3 in DNA: TGTGCCAGCAGTTCCCAACTAGGGAACACCGGGGAGCTGTTTTTT. Translated: CASSSQLGNTGELFF.

This clonotype was recorded a few times. J is TRBJ2-3 and V is TRBV12-3 or TRBV12-4; tentatively, D is TRBD2 (5 bases). Trimming stripped 5 bases from V and 3 bases from J, with 9 bases between. CDR3 length: 13 residues. The CDR3 loop reads CASSGRLTDTQYF. For the CDR3, the DNA is TGTGCCAGCAGTGGACGACTAACAGATACGCAGTATTTT.

The J gene is TRBJ2-3, the V gene TRBV7-3; the D gene is possibly TRBD1 (6 bases). The CDR3 spans 15 residues. Trimming removed 5 bases from V and 7 bases from J, with 19 bases in between. Germline lookup yields CDR1 SGHTA and CDR2 FQGTGA. CDR3 loop: CASSASPSQGHTQYF. The CDR3 DNA sequence: TGTGCCAGCAGCGCAAGTCCCTCGCAGGGGCATACGCAGTATTTT. The variable domain in full, with the rest retrieved from reference TRBV7-3 and TRBJ2-3, is GAGVSQTPSNKVTEKGKYVELRCDPISGHTALYWYRQSLGQGPEFLIYFQGTGAADDSGLPNDRFFAVRPEGSVSTLKIQRTERGDSAVYLCASSASPSQGHTQYFGPGTRLTVL.